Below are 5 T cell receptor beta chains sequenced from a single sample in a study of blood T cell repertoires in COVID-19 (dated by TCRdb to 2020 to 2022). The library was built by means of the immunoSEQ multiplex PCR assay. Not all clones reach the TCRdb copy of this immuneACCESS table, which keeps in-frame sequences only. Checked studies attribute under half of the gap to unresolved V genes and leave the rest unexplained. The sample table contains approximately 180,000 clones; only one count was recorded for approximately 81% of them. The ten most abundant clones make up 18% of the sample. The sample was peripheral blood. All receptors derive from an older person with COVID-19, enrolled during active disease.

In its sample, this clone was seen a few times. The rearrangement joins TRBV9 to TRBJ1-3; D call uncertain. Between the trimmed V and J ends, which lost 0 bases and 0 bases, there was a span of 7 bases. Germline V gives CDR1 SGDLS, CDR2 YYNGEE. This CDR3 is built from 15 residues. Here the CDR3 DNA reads TGTGCCAGCAGCGTAGGGCTCCTCTCTGGAAACACCATATATTTT. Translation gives CASSVGLLSGNTIYF. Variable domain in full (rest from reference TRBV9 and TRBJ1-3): DSGVTQTPKHLITATGQRVTLRCSPRSGDLSVYWYQQSLDQGLQFLIQYYNGEERAKGNILERFSAQQFPDLHSELNLSSLELGDSALYFCASSVGLLSGNTIYFGEGSWLTVV.

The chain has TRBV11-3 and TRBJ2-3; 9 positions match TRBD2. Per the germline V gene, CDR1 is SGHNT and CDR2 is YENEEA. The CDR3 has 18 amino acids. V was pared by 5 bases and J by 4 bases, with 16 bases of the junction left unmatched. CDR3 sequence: CASSPSPPGAGGPDTQYF. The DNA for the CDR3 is TGTGCCAGCAGCCCAAGCCCCCCAGGGGCGGGGGGGCCAGATACGCAGTATTTT.

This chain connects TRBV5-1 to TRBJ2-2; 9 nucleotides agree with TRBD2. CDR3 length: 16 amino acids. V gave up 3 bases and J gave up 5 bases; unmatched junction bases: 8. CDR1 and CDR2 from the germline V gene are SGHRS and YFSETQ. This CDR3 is CASSSLAGVRTGELFF. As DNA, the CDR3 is TGCGCCAGCAGCTCTTTAGCGGGAGTGAGGACCGGGGAGCTGTTTTTT.

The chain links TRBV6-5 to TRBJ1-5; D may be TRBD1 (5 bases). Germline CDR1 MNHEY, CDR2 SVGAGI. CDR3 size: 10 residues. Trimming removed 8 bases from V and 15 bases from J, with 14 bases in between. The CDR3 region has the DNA TGTGCCAGCGGATGGGGGGAGCCGCATTTT. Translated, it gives CASGWGEPHF.

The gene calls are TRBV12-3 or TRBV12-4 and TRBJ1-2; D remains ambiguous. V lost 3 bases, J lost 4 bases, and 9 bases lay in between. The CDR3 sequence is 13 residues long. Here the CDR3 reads CASSLRESYGYTF. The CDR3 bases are TGTGCCAGCAGTTTGAGGGAGTCCTATGGCTACACCTTC.